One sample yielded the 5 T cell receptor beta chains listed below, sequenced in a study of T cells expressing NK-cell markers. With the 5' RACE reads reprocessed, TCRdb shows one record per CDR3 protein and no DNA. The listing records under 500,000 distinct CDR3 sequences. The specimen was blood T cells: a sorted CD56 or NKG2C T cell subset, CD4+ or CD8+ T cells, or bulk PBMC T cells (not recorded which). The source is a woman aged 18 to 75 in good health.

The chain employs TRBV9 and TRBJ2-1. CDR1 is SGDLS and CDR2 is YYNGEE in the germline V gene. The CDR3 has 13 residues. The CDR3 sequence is CASSVNSYNEQFF.

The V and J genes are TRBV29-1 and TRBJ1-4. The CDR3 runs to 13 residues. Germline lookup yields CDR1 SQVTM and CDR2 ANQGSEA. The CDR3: CSVGGLKGEKLFF.

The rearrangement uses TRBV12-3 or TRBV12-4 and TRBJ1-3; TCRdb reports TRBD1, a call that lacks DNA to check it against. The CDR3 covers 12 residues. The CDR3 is CASRTGGNTIYF.

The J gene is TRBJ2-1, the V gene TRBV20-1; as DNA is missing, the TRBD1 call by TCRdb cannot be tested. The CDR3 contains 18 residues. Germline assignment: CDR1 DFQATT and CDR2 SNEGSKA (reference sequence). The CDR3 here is CSARQRALGDRYSNEQFF.

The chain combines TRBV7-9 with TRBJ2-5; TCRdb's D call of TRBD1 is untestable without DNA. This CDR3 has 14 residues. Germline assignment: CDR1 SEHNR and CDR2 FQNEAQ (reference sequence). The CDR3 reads CASTLSGAGETQYF.